These 24 T cell receptor beta chains came from one sample sequenced in a study of CD8 T cells in Susac syndrome. Random hexamers were used to reverse transcribe about 0.5 to 1 ug of RNA. Via MiXCR, TCRdb re-called the immunoSEQ multiplex PCR reads, giving one row per CDR3 protein. The repertoire holds over 100,000 distinct CDR3 sequences, with roughly 95% as singletons. The specimen was CD4+ T cells from PBMCs. The receptors stem from a human donor in good health.

This sequence joins TRBV19 and TRBJ2-3, with D perhaps TRBD2 (6 bases). CDR1 is LNHDA, CDR2 SQIVND, per germline (reference sequence). The V end lost 5 bases, the J end lost 0 bases, and 12 bases lay between the germline ends. The CDR3 loop spans 15 amino acids. The CDR3 here is CASSAPGESTDTQYF. Written as DNA, the CDR3 is TGTGCCAGTAGTGCGCCGGGGGAGAGCACAGATACGCAGTATTTT.

The sample holds one count of this clonotype. The chain joins TRBV20-1 to TRBJ2-5; TRBD2 aligns across 11 bases. The V segment lost 2 bases and the J segment 0 bases; nucleotides outside the gene matches: 5. Germline V gene sequence: CDR1 DFQATT, CDR2 SNEGSKA (reference sequence). This CDR3 contains 16 residues. The CDR3 region is CSARTTSGGNQETQYF. The CDR3 DNA reads TGCAGTGCTAGAACCACTAGCGGGGGTAACCAAGAGACCCAGTACTTC.

The chain joins TRBV14 to TRBJ1-1; TRBD1 is a possible D gene (5 bases). Germline V gene data show CDR1 as SGHDN and CDR2 as FVKESK. This CDR3 region has 12 residues. V was trimmed by 0 bases and J by 11 bases, leaving 10 bases between them. CDR3 amino acids: CASSQDARAAFF. DNA for the CDR3: TGTGCCAGCAGCCAAGATGCCAGGGCTGCTTTCTTT.

This chain links TRBV5-1 with TRBJ1-2, with D uncertain. Germline V gene sequence: CDR1 SGHRS, CDR2 YFSETQ. The V and J ends lost 3 bases and 6 bases respectively, with 15 bases between them. This CDR3 contains 14 residues. CDR3 DNA sequence: TGCGCCAGCAGCTATCCGGGCTCAAGGGATGGCTACACCTTC. Residues: CASSYPGSRDGYTF. The entire variable domain, with the rest obtained from reference TRBV5-1 and TRBJ1-2, is as follows: KAGVTQTPRYLIKTRGQQVTLSCSPISGHRSVSWYQQTPGQGLQFLFEYFSETQRNKGNFPGRFSGRQFSNSRSEMNVSTLELGDSALYLCASSYPGSRDGYTFGSGTRLTVV.

The chain uses TRBV29-1 and TRBJ2-3; TRBD1 matches at 10 bases. The germline gives CDR1 SQVTM, CDR2 ANQGSEA. With V trimmed by 7 bases and J by 1 base, 5 bases remained unmatched. The CDR3 length is 14 residues. The CDR3 region is CSDRGQGRTDTQYF. The CDR3, as DNA: TGCAGCGACCGGGGACAGGGGCGCACAGATACGCAGTATTTT.

The sample holds one count of this clonotype. This chain connects TRBV24-1 to TRBJ2-2; D ambiguous. V was shortened by 6 bases and J by 5 bases, with 6 bases between the two germline ends. CDR3 length equals 12 residues. Germline V gives CDR1 KGHDR, CDR2 SFDVKD. CDR3 sequence reads: CATSLSTGELFF. The CDR3 region has the DNA TGTGCCACCAGTTTGAGTACCGGGGAGCTGTTTTTT.

The chain joins TRBV20-1 to TRBJ2-3, with D unresolved. The germline V gene encodes CDR1 DFQATT and CDR2 SNEGSKA (reference sequence). With 1 base removed from V and 5 bases from J, the gap between germline ends came to 7 bases. The length of the CDR3 is 12 residues. This CDR3 reads CSARGLGDTQYF. CDR3 DNA sequence: TGCAGTGCTAGAGGTCTGGGAGATACGCAGTATTTT.

This chain connects TRBV2 to TRBJ1-5; no clear D gene. The CDR3 runs to 14 residues. The germline V gene has CDR1 SNHLY and CDR2 FYNNEI. The V and J ends lost 4 bases and 6 bases respectively, with 13 bases between them. CDR3 bases: TGTGCCAGCAGTGTATCTGCAGTTGCTCAGCCCCAGCATTTT. Translating it yields CASSVSAVAQPQHF.

The chain is built from TRBV5-4 and TRBJ1-2; D unclear. With 4 bases removed from V and 2 bases from J, the gap between germline ends came to 15 bases. This CDR3 contains 15 residues. Germline lookup yields CDR1 SGHNT and CDR2 YYREEE (reference sequence). This CDR3 is CASSPTLTQNYGYTF. For the CDR3, the DNA is TGTGCCAGCAGCCCGACCCTAACACAAAACTATGGCTACACCTTC.

The CDR3 region is CASSLMWSSGVETQYF. DNA for the CDR3: TGTGCCAGCAGTTTAATGTGGTCTAGCGGGGTGGAGACCCAGTACTTC. This chain connects TRBV27 to TRBJ2-5, with 9 bases matching TRBD2. This CDR3 is 16 amino acids long. The J segment lost 5 bases and the V segment lost 2 bases, leaving 9 bases of the junction unmatched. Germline V gene data show CDR1 as MNHEY and CDR2 as SMNVEV (reference sequence).

The chain joins TRBV4-2 to TRBJ1-6; tentatively, D is TRBD1 (6 bases). Per the germline V gene, CDR1 is LGHNA and CDR2 is YNFKEQ. Trimming left V 4 bases short and J 9 bases short, with 22 bases between. This CDR3 comprises 17 residues. CDR3 nucleotides: TGTGCCAGCAGCCCACAACCGGGGGCTGGGGTTACTTCACCCCTCCACTTT. As protein: CASSPQPGAGVTSPLHF.

This sequence joins TRBV3-1 and TRBJ2-1; 8 bases align to TRBD1. The ends lost 6 bases at V and 2 bases at J; junction bases unmatched: 9. Germline CDR1 is LGHDT and CDR2 is YNNKEL (reference sequence). The CDR3 has 16 amino acids. CDR3 protein: CASSPSTGVTYNEQFF. The CDR3 bases are TGTGCCAGCAGTCCCTCGACAGGGGTGACCTACAATGAGCAGTTCTTC.

This clonotype showed up just once. This chain uses TRBV20-1 with TRBJ2-5, with D perhaps matching TRBD1 or TRBD2 (5 bases each). The germline V gene has CDR1 DFQATT and CDR2 SNEGSKA (reference sequence). The CDR3 covers 12 residues. Between the trimmed V and J ends, which lost 5 bases and 5 bases, there was a span of 12 bases. The CDR3 sequence is CSALRDGETQYF. The CDR3 bases are TGCAGTGCTCTCCGGGACGGCGAGACCCAGTACTTC.

Of note for this clonotype: The junction does not match germline at one end; this may be a read error. The chain combines TRBV6-2 or TRBV6-3 with TRBJ2-5; 8 positions agree with TRBD2. The germline V gene encodes CDR1 MNHEY and CDR2 SVGEGT. The CDR3 has 15 amino acids. The CDR3 loop reads CASSSPRGVQETQYF. DNA for the CDR3: TGTGCCAGTAGTTCTCCGCGGGGGGTGCAGGAGACCCAGTACTTC.

This clonotype appeared once. The CDR3 DNA follows: TGTGCCATCAGTGAAGACAGGGAGCAGTTCTTC. This encodes CAISEDREQFF. The rearrangement links TRBV10-3 to TRBJ2-1; a weak D match, TRBD1 (6 bases). V was shortened by 3 bases and J by 10 bases, with 7 bases between the two germline ends. The CDR3 extends over 11 amino acids. The germline CDR1 and CDR2 sequences are ENHRY and SYGVKD.

V and J are TRBV11-2 and TRBJ2-3; D may match TRBD1 or TRBD2 (5 bases each). The CDR3 runs to 15 residues. CDR1 and CDR2 from the germline V gene are SGHAT and FQNNGV. V gave up 1 base and J gave up 3 bases, with 11 bases separating them. This CDR3 is CASSLGGGLTDTQYF. For the CDR3, the DNA is TGTGCCAGCAGCTTAGGTGGGGGTTTGACAGATACGCAGTATTTT.

The chain is built from TRBV24-1 and TRBJ2-1; 10 bases align to TRBD1. With V trimmed by 5 bases and J by 7 bases, 10 bases remained unmatched. Per the germline V gene, CDR1 is KGHDR and CDR2 is SFDVKD. The CDR3 is 16 amino acids. CDR3 sequence reads: CATSGLPGQGSNEQFF. DNA of the CDR3: TGTGCCACCAGTGGCCTACCGGGACAGGGGTCGAATGAGCAGTTCTTC.

The V and J genes are TRBV29-1 and TRBJ1-1, with TRBD1 matching over 8 bases. The CDR3 runs 13 residues. Per germline, CDR1 SQVTM and CDR2 ANQGSEA. The J segment lost 5 bases and the V segment lost 7 bases, leaving 9 bases of the junction unmatched. This CDR3 reads CSGVYRGWTEAFF. Here the CDR3 DNA reads TGCAGCGGGGTATACAGGGGGTGGACTGAAGCTTTCTTT. Full variable domain (missing parts from reference TRBV29-1 and TRBJ1-1): SAVISQKPSRDICQRGTSLTIQCQVDSQVTMMFWYRQQPGQSLTLIATANQGSEATYESGFVIDKFPISRPNLTFSTLTVSNMSPEDSSIYLCSGVYRGWTEAFFGQGTRLTVV.

V is TRBV29-1 and J is TRBJ1-1; the D gene is possibly TRBD1 (6 bases). Germline loops: CDR1 SQVTM, CDR2 ANQGSEA. The V gene lost 0 bases and the J gene lost 13 bases, with 15 bases spanning the gap. The CDR3 is 12 amino acids. CDR3 loop: CSVEENTGIGFF. CDR3 nucleotide sequence: TGCAGCGTTGAAGAAAATACAGGGATTGGTTTCTTT.

This clonotype was seen once. J is TRBJ2-5 and V is TRBV19, with 9 nucleotides matching TRBD1. The V segment lost 5 bases and the J segment 2 bases; nucleotides outside the gene matches: 12. CDR3 length: 17 residues. CDR1 is LNHDA, CDR2 SQIVND, per germline (reference sequence). CDR3 amino acids: CASSSKGQGRSQETQYF. In DNA form, the CDR3 reads TGTGCCAGTAGTTCGAAAGGACAGGGGAGGTCACAAGAGACCCAGTACTTC.

The chain joins TRBV11-3 to TRBJ2-5, with 10 bases fitting TRBD1. The germline V gene has CDR1 SGHNT and CDR2 YENEEA. V lost 3 bases, J lost 3 bases, and 7 bases stayed unmatched. The CDR3 consists of 16 residues. CDR3 in amino acids: CASSLGDRGGKETQYF. The CDR3 nucleotides read TGTGCCAGCAGCTTGGGGGACAGGGGAGGAAAAGAGACCCAGTACTTC.

This chain connects TRBV3-1 to TRBJ2-7; D is possibly TRBD2 (5 bases). The CDR3 runs to 13 residues. The germline CDR1 and CDR2 sequences are LGHDT and YNNKEL (reference sequence). With 1 base removed from V and 5 bases from J, the gap between germline ends came to 9 bases. This CDR3 is CASSQVRGNEQYF. DNA of the CDR3: TGTGCCAGCAGCCAAGTCCGAGGGAACGAGCAGTACTTC.

The CDR3 region is CASSQQGAAGELFF. The CDR3 nucleotides read TGTGCCAGCAGCCAACAGGGAGCCGCCGGGGAGCTGTTTTTT. The chain employs TRBV3-1 and TRBJ2-2, with D perhaps assigned TRBD1 or TRBD2 (5 bases each). The CDR3 runs to 14 residues. Germline CDR1 LGHDT, CDR2 YNNKEL (reference sequence). V lost 2 bases to trimming and J lost 6 bases, with 10 bases between them.

The chain carries TRBV19 and TRBJ2-6, with D possibly matching TRBD1 (6 bases). The germline gives CDR1 LNHDA, CDR2 SQIVND (reference sequence). V was cut by 7 bases and J by 0 bases, with 16 bases left in between. The CDR3 extends over 17 amino acids. This CDR3 reads CASTPGHRYSGANVLTF. DNA for the CDR3: TGTGCCAGTACCCCGGGACACCGATACTCTGGGGCCAACGTCCTGACTTTC. The full variable domain, completed using reference TRBV19 and TRBJ2-6, is DGGITQSPKYLFRKEGQNVTLSCEQNLNHDAMYWYRQDPGQGLRLIYYSQIVNDFQKGDIAEGYSVSREKKESFPLTVTSAQKNPTAFYLCASTPGHRYSGANVLTFGAGSRLTVL.